These 21 T cell receptor beta chains were all obtained from the same sample, sequenced in a study of beta chain features in type 1 diabetes. Reverse transcribing all isolated RNA meant expressed TCRB transcripts were sequenced. The assay was immunoSEQ multiplex PCR, and TCRdb's table has in-frame clones only and misses some. The sample carries about 250,000 clones, approximately 14% recorded once. Sequences were obtained from naive CD4+ T cells from blood. The receptors were gathered from a woman aged 40 to 50 in good health.

This chain uses TRBV6-1 with TRBJ2-7; 7 bases are shared with TRBD1. There are 16 residues in the CDR3. CDR1 and CDR2 (germline): MNHNS, SASEGT. V dropped 4 bases and J dropped 1; count of bases not matched to a gene: 10. The CDR3 bases are TGTGCCAGCAGTGTCACTTGGGACAGTTTGTCCTACGAGCAGTACTTC. Translated, it gives CASSVTWDSLSYEQYF.

The chain is built from TRBV6-6 and TRBJ2-7; 8 bases line up with TRBD1. The CDR3 is 12 residues long. In germline, CDR1 is MNHNY, CDR2 SVGAGI (reference sequence). V dropped 5 bases and J dropped 6; count of bases not matched to a gene: 3. CDR3 protein: CASSGQGGEQYF. CDR3 sequence (DNA): TGTGCCAGCAGTGGACAGGGAGGCGAGCAGTACTTC.

This clone was detected only a few times. The CDR3 loop reads CASSQGQSSTEAFF. DNA of the CDR3: TGTGCCAGCAGCCAGGGACAGTCTAGCACTGAAGCTTTCTTT. The chain joins TRBV11-2 to TRBJ1-1; 7 bases fit TRBD1. This CDR3 has 14 residues. Germline trimming cut 5 bases from V and 4 bases from J; bases unmatched to any gene: 7. Per germline, CDR1 SGHAT and CDR2 FQNNGV.

The chain combines TRBV7-2 with TRBJ2-5; D might be TRBD1 (5 bases). With 5 bases removed from V and 0 bases from J, the gap between germline ends came to 13 bases. The CDR3 consists of 15 residues. In germline, CDR1 is SGHTA, CDR2 FQGNSA. The CDR3 protein is CASSPRDRYQETQYF. In DNA, the CDR3 is TGTGCCAGCAGCCCCAGAGACAGATACCAAGAGACCCAGTACTTC. Using reference TRBV7-2 and TRBJ2-5 for the parts outside the CDR3, the full variable domain is GAGVSQSPSNKVTEKGKDVELRCDPISGHTALYWYRQSLGQGLEFLIYFQGNSAPDKSGLPSDRFSAERTGGSVSTLTIQRTQQEDSAVYLCASSPRDRYQETQYFGPGTRLLVL.

The chain has TRBV7-9 and TRBJ1-3, with 7 nucleotides matching TRBD1. The CDR3 loop spans 17 amino acids. V gave up 2 bases and J gave up 0 bases; unmatched junction bases: 7. The germline V gene encodes CDR1 SEHNR and CDR2 FQNEAQ (reference sequence). The chain's CDR3 is CASSLTKGTVSGNTIYF. CDR3 bases: TGTGCCAGCAGCTTAACTAAAGGGACAGTCTCTGGAAACACCATATATTTT.

In DNA form, the CDR3 reads TGCGCCAGCAGCCAAGATCCTCGGAACACTGAAGCTTTCTTT. Translation gives CASSQDPRNTEAFF. This chain links TRBV4-1 with TRBJ1-1; D ambiguous. V lost 0 bases to trimming and J lost 1 base, with 6 bases between them. The CDR3 length is 14 residues. CDR1 and CDR2 from the germline V gene are MGHRA and YSYEKL.

The chain joins TRBV19 to TRBJ2-7; 7 bases map to TRBD1. Germline V lookup: CDR1 LNHDA, CDR2 SQIVND (reference sequence). This CDR3 spans 16 amino acids. V gave up 0 bases and J gave up 5 bases; unmatched junction bases: 10. CDR3 DNA sequence: TGTGCCAGTAGTATAGATCCTCCCGACAGGGCCCACGAGCAGTACTTC. Translating gives CASSIDPPDRAHEQYF.

In this sample, this clone turned up a few times. V and J are TRBV7-9 and TRBJ2-1; TRBD1 matches at 7 bases. Trimming cost V 0 bases and J 10 bases; bases outside gene matches: 12. The CDR3 is 16 residues long. Per germline, CDR1 SEHNR and CDR2 FQNEAQ (reference sequence). In DNA form, the CDR3 reads TGTGCCAGCAGCTTAGCTCGTTTGGCAGGGGGTAAGGAGCAGTTCTTC. Translated: CASSLARLAGGKEQFF.

The table lists this clone with a few counts. V and J are TRBV7-2 and TRBJ2-3, with 10 bases lining up with TRBD2. V lost 3 bases, J lost 1 base, and 4 bases stayed unmatched. Germline CDR1 SGHTA, CDR2 FQGNSA. The CDR3 is 16 amino acids. The chain's CDR3 is CASSLGGTSGTDTQYF. The CDR3 DNA follows: TGTGCCAGCAGCTTGGGGGGGACTAGCGGCACAGATACGCAGTATTTT.

This chain joins TRBV2 and TRBJ2-7, with a possible D match to TRBD2 (5 bases). V shed 5 bases and J shed 7 bases, with 9 bases lying between them. The germline CDR1 and CDR2 sequences are SNHLY and FYNNEI. This CDR3 has 11 amino acids. The CDR3 coding sequence is TGTGCCAGCAGTCTGCGAGGGGAGCAGTACTTC. It is translated as CASSLRGEQYF.

The DNA of the CDR3 is TGTGCCAGCAGTGAAAGTCCCGCGGCCTACAATGAGCAGTTCTTC. Its protein product is CASSESPAAYNEQFF. This chain uses TRBV6-1 with TRBJ2-1, with D unclear. The germline gives CDR1 MNHNS, CDR2 SASEGT. This CDR3 comprises 15 residues. Trimming cost V 2 bases and J 2 bases, with 10 bases left between them.

This clone appeared a few times. The rearrangement joins TRBV2 to TRBJ1-3; 7 bases map to TRBD1. This CDR3 spans 15 amino acids. Per germline, CDR1 SNHLY and CDR2 FYNNEI. Trimming at V came to 5 bases and at J to 0 bases, leaving 4 bases not matched to a gene. CDR3 loop: CASSFDRASGNTIYF. CDR3 coding DNA: TGTGCCAGCAGTTTTGACAGGGCCTCTGGAAACACCATATATTTT.

The V call is TRBV11-2, the J call TRBJ2-5; 9 positions match TRBD1. CDR3 length: 16 residues. With 1 base clipped from V and 2 bases from J, the junction kept 5 bases outside the gene matches. Germline V lookup: CDR1 SGHAT, CDR2 FQNNGV. In DNA, the CDR3 is TGTGCCAGCAGCTTAGCCGGAGGACAGGGGCAAGAGACCCAGTACTTC. It yields the protein CASSLAGGQGQETQYF. Drawing the rest from reference TRBV11-2 and TRBJ2-5, the complete variable domain is EAGVAQSPRYKIIEKRQSVAFWCNPISGHATLYWYQQILGQGPKLLIQFQNNGVVDDSQLPKDRFSAERLKGVDSTLKIQPAKLEDSAVYLCASSLAGGQGQETQYFGPGTRLLVL.

This clone was observed a few times. The V call is TRBV6-6, the J call TRBJ1-6, with D perhaps matching TRBD1 (5 bases). Trimming took 2 bases from V and 6 from J, leaving 11 bases between them. The CDR3 is 15 residues long. Germline V gives CDR1 MNHNY, CDR2 SVGAGI (reference sequence). CDR3 loop: CASSYLNGANSPLHF. CDR3 sequence (DNA): TGTGCCAGCAGTTACCTAAATGGGGCTAATTCACCCCTCCACTTT.

V and J are TRBV5-4 and TRBJ1-1; no definite D call. Germline V CDR1 and CDR2: SGHNT, YYREEE (reference sequence). The CDR3 length is 13 residues. V was trimmed by 10 bases and J by 1 base, leaving 14 bases between them. The CDR3 DNA follows: TGTGCCGTCAGGTCTTCCTGGAACACTGAAGCTTTCTTT. It encodes CAVRSSWNTEAFF.

This clone turned up a few times. CDR3 coding DNA: TGTGCCAGCAGCTTCCGGGACAGCCCCGACACCGGGGAGCTGTTTTTT. Translation: CASSFRDSPDTGELFF. The chain joins TRBV7-7 to TRBJ2-2; TRBD1 agrees at 7 bases. This CDR3 region has 16 residues. V trimming: 3 bases; J trimming: 3 bases; junction bases outside the gene matches: 7. Looked up from germline, CDR1 is SSHAT and CDR2 is FNYEAQ (reference sequence).

This chain uses TRBV2 with TRBJ1-3; TRBD1 might be the D (5 bases). This CDR3 spans 14 amino acids. Germline assignment: CDR1 SNHLY and CDR2 FYNNEI. Trimming shortened V by 3 bases and J by 3 bases, and 9 bases separated the two germline ends. In DNA, the CDR3 is TGTGCCAGCAGTGACAGGGTTTATGGAAACACCATATATTTT. It translates to CASSDRVYGNTIYF.

This clone occurred a few times. The V call is TRBV11-2, the J call TRBJ2-3; 7 bases are a match to TRBD2. Unmatched junction bases numbered 11, after V lost 5 bases and J lost 3 bases. Germline V lookup: CDR1 SGHAT, CDR2 FQNNGV. The CDR3 loop spans 16 amino acids. The DNA of the CDR3 is TGTGCCAGCAGCCTACGGCTCGGGACTACAACAGATACGCAGTATTTT. Translating gives CASSLRLGTTTDTQYF.

V usage is TRBV6-5 and J usage is TRBJ2-1, with D unclear. The germline gives CDR1 MNHEY, CDR2 SVGAGI. V was shortened by 7 bases and J by 0 bases, with 13 bases between the two germline ends. CDR3 length: 15 amino acids. The CDR3 is CASTHTTSSYNEQFF. CDR3 DNA sequence: TGTGCCAGCACCCACACTACGAGCTCCTACAATGAGCAGTTCTTC.

DNA of the CDR3: TGTGCCAGCAGCTTCTCGGGGGGGGCTAATGAGCAGTTCTTC. This sequence encodes CASSFSGGANEQFF. The chain is built from TRBV7-2 and TRBJ2-1; 8 bases fit TRBD2. From germline, CDR1 is SGHTA and CDR2 FQGNSA. J lost 7 bases, V lost 3 bases, and 5 bases had no gene match. The CDR3 is made up of 14 amino acids.

A few counts support this clone. The chain uses TRBV12-2 and TRBJ1-6; the table's D call of TRBD1 was not tested on the DNA. TRBV12-2 corresponds to a pseudogene. The CDR3 has 14 residues. The CDR3 nucleotides are TGTGCAAGTCGCTCAGGGGGTTGGAATTCACCCCTCCACTTT. Amino acids: CASRSGGWNSPLHF.